The rows below give T cell receptor beta chains drawn from one sample of a study of graft-versus-host responses after intestinal transplantation. The data were produced by immunoSEQ multiplex PCR, yet TCRdb's version contains in-frame clones alone and is incomplete. The table lists approximately 88,000 clones, about 94% of them singletons. No antigens are known for them. The sequencing here drew on unstimulated CD4+ T cells sorted from spleen or lymph node cells, taken before transplant. The receptors were sampled from a human donor who was the organ donor for an intestinal transplant. Both conserved end residues are part of each CDR3. D genes are given only for firm matches. Expanded clones get a size class; other rows say once, few or many, or leave the size out.

once TRBJ1-5 TRBV19 NA TGTGCCAGTAGTATAGATCTAACAGAAAATCAGCCCCAGCATTTT CASSIDLTENQPQHF
NA TRBJ2-3 TRBV6-5 NA TGTGCCAGCACCCCCCTCGGGGGTGTCACAGATACGCAGTATTTT CASTPLGGVTDTQYF
once TRBJ1-1 TRBV6-1 NA TGTGCCCTCCTTCTGAACACTGAAGCTTTCTTT CALLLNTEAFF
NA TRBJ1-2 TRBV21-1 NA TGTGCCAGCAAACAGGGACGCGGCTACACCTTC CASKQGRGYTF
NA TRBJ2-6 TRBV7-9 NA TGTGCCAGCAGCTTAGTCTCTGGGGCCAACGTCCTGACTTTC CASSLVSGANVLTF
NA TRBJ1-3 TRBV11-2 NA TGTGCCAGCAGCTTAGAGGCCGGCGGCTCACACTCTGGAAACACCATATATTTT CASSLEAGGSHSGNTIYF
NA TRBJ1-6 TRBV4-1 NA TGCGCCAGCAGCCAAGATCGAGCAGTGATCGGTTCACCCCTCCACTTT CASSQDRAVIGSPLHF
NA TRBJ2-3 TRBV7-8 TRBD2 TGTGCCAGCAGCTTATCCCGCGGGGGGCCTCGAAATACGCAGTATTTT CASSLSRGGPRNTQYF
NA TRBJ1-6 TRBV11-2 NA TGTGCCAGCAGCGCCCCGGGGCTCAATTCACCCCTCCACTTT CASSAPGLNSPLHF
NA TRBJ1-3 TRBV5-6 NA TGTGCCAGCAGCTTGGGTTACAACACCATATATTTT CASSLGYNTIYF
NA TRBJ1-3 TRBV28 NA TGTGCCAGCAGTACCCGGACAGCCGGCTCTGGAAACACCATATATTTT CASSTRTAGSGNTIYF
once TRBJ2-3 TRBV28 NA TGTGCCAGCAGTCTCGGAATGCCAGATACGCAGTATTTT CASSLGMPDTQYF
NA TRBJ2-3 TRBV9 NA TGTGCCAGCAGCGCAAGGGGCGGGAATTGGGCAGATACGCAGTATTTT CASSARGGNWADTQYF
NA TRBJ2-7 TRBV5-1 NA TGCGCCAGCAGCTCTAGGAATTCTGCCTTCGACGAGCAGTACTTC CASSSRNSAFDEQYF
NA TRBJ2-6 TRBV21-1 NA TGTGCCAGCAGCAAAGGGTTTGGGGCCAACGTCCTGACTTTC CASSKGFGANVLTF
NA TRBJ1-6 TRBV19 TRBD1 TGTGCCAGTAGTACCGAAAACCGGGACAGGGTTAATTCACCCCTCCACTTT CASSTENRDRVNSPLHF
NA TRBJ2-7 TRBV5-1 NA TGCGCCAGCAGCTTGGGTCCCGGCAGCTCCTCCTACGAGCAGTACTTC CASSLGPGSSSYEQYF
NA TRBJ1-5 TRBV6-5 NA TGTGCCAGCCGGGACATGGATCAGCCCCAGCATTTT CASRDMDQPQHF
NA TRBJ2-2 TRBV5-1 NA TGCGCCAGCAGCTTGTCCAGGGAGTCTGGCGGGGAGCTGTTTTTT CASSLSRESGGELFF
NA TRBJ1-1 TRBV28 TRBD1 TGTGCCAGCAGTCCCGGGGACAGGGGTAGGACTGAAGCTTTCTTT CASSPGDRGRTEAFF
NA TRBJ2-4 TRBV19 NA TGTGCCAGTAGTACAATTCACCTAGCCAAAAACATTCAGTACTTC CASSTIHLAKNIQYF
NA TRBJ1-6 TRBV4-1 NA TGCGCCAGCGGATGGACAGATAATTCACCCCTCCACTTT CASGWTDNSPLHF
NA TRBJ1-1 TRBV15 NA TGTGCCACCAGCAGAGATCAGGTAAACACTGAAGCTTTCTTT CATSRDQVNTEAFF
NA TRBJ1-1 TRBV10-1 NA TGCGCCAGCAGCGGACCCAGTATCATTCGTCACGGGGGCACCGCGAACACTGAAGCTTTCTTT CASSGPSIIRHGGTANTEAFF
once TRBJ2-2 TRBV5-1 TRBD2 TGCGCCAGCAGCTTGATTCCCCTAGCGGGGGGGAACACCGGGGAGCTGTTTTTT CASSLIPLAGGNTGELFF
NA TRBJ1-5 TRBV6-1 TRBD1 TGTGCCAGCAGTTCCGGGACAGTAAGCAATCAGCCCCAGCATTTT CASSSGTVSNQPQHF
NA TRBJ1-1 TRBV7-3 NA TGTGCCAGCAGTTACCCAGGTTTCCCTGAAGCTTTCTTT CASSYPGFPEAFF
NA TRBJ2-3 TRBV7-2 NA TGTGCCAGCAGCTTATACGCTGACCAAGATACGCAGTATTTT CASSLYADQDTQYF
NA TRBJ2-3 TRBV10-1 TRBD1 TGCGCCAGCAGCTGGACAGGGGCCGGCACAGATACGCAGTATTTT CASSWTGAGTDTQYF
NA TRBJ2-4 TRBV6-5 NA TGTGCCAGCTCTGGATGGGGGGCCAAAAACATTCAGTACTTC CASSGWGAKNIQYF
NA TRBJ2-2 TRBV5-1 NA TGCGCCAGCAGTTCCTTAGGACTACCATCCACCGGGGAGCTGTTTTTT CASSSLGLPSTGELFF
NA TRBJ1-5 TRBV7-2 NA TGTGCCAGCAGCTTAGCGCAAGGGGGCAATCAGCCCCAGCATTTT CASSLAQGGNQPQHF
NA TRBJ2-5 TRBV19 TRBD2 TGTGCCAGTAGTATCGGGACTAGGCAAGAGACCCAGTACTTC CASSIGTRQETQYF
NA TRBJ2-2 TRBV6-6 NA TGTGCCAGCGGCTTTGGCGGGGAGCTGTTTTTT CASGFGGELFF
NA TRBJ2-5 TRBV5-1 NA TGCGCCAGCAGCTTGTCTGGGGACCAGTACTTC CASSLSGDQYF
NA TRBJ1-5 TRBV28 TRBD1 TGTGCCAGCAGTTTATCTTGGGGGACAGGGGAAATTTATAGCAATCAGCCCCAGCATTTT CASSLSWGTGEIYSNQPQHF
NA TRBJ1-5 TRBV5-4 NA TGTGCCAGCAGCTGGGGCTACAACTTTAATCAGCCCCAGCATTTT CASSWGYNFNQPQHF
NA TRBJ1-3 TRBV5-1 TRBD1 TGCGCCAGCAGCGTTTCGGGACAGGGTATGGGAAACACCATATATTTT CASSVSGQGMGNTIYF
NA TRBJ2-5 TRBV2 NA TGTGCCAGCAGCGAAGAGACCCAGTACTTC CASSEETQYF
NA TRBJ1-2 TRBV6-1 NA TGTGCCAGCAGTGAAGCTACGTGGCAGGGATCTAACTATGGCTACACCTTC CASSEATWQGSNYGYTF
NA TRBJ2-3 TRBV13 TRBD2 TGTGCCAGCAGCTTAGAAAACGGACGGGGACTAGCGGACCAGTATTTT CASSLENGRGLADQYF
NA TRBJ1-3 TRBV7-2 TRBD1 TGTGCCAGCAGCTTACTCGCCACAGGGGGTGGAAACACCATATATTTT CASSLLATGGGNTIYF
NA TRBJ2-3 TRBV7-7 NA TGTGCCAGCAGCCCGTGGGGGGCCACAGATACGCAGTATTTT CASSPWGATDTQYF
NA TRBJ2-1 TRBV10-3 NA TGTGCCATCAGCAGGACAGCGGATGAGCAGTTCTTC CAISRTADEQFF
once TRBJ2-1 TRBV28 NA TGTGCCAGCAGTCCCCAGTACAATGAGCAGTTCTTC CASSPQYNEQFF
NA TRBJ2-7 TRBV25-1 NA TGTGCCAGCAGTGAGACCGGGACAAGAAGCTACGAGCAGTACTTC CASSETGTRSYEQYF
NA TRBJ1-2 TRBV19 NA TGTGCCAGTAGTATAGAATCGGCAGGGTCGGTAGCCTTGAGAGGCTACACCTTC CASSIESAGSVALRGYTF